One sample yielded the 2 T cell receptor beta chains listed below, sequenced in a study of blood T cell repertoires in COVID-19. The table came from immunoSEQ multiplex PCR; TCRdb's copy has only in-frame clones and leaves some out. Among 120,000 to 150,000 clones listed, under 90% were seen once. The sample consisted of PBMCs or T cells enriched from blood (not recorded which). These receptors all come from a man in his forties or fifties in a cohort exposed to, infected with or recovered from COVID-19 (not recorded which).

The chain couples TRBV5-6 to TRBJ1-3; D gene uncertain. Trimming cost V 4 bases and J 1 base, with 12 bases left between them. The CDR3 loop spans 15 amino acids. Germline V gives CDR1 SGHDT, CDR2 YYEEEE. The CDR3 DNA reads TGTGCCAGCAGCCCGACAATAGTTTCTGGAAACACCATATATTTT. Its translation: CASSPTIVSGNTIYF.

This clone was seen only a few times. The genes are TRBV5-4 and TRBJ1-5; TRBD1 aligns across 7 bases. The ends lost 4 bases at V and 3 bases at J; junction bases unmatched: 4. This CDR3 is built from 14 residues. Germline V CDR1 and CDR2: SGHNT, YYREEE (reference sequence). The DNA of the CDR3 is TGTGCCAGCAGCGAAGGGGGCAACAATCAGCCCCAGCATTTT. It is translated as CASSEGGNNQPQHF. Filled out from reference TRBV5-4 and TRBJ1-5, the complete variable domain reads ETGVTQSPTHLIKTRGQQVTLRCSSQSGHNTVSWYQQALGQGPQFIFQYYREEENGRGNFPPRFSGLQFPNYSSELNVNALELDDSALYLCASSEGGNNQPQHFGDGTRLSIL.